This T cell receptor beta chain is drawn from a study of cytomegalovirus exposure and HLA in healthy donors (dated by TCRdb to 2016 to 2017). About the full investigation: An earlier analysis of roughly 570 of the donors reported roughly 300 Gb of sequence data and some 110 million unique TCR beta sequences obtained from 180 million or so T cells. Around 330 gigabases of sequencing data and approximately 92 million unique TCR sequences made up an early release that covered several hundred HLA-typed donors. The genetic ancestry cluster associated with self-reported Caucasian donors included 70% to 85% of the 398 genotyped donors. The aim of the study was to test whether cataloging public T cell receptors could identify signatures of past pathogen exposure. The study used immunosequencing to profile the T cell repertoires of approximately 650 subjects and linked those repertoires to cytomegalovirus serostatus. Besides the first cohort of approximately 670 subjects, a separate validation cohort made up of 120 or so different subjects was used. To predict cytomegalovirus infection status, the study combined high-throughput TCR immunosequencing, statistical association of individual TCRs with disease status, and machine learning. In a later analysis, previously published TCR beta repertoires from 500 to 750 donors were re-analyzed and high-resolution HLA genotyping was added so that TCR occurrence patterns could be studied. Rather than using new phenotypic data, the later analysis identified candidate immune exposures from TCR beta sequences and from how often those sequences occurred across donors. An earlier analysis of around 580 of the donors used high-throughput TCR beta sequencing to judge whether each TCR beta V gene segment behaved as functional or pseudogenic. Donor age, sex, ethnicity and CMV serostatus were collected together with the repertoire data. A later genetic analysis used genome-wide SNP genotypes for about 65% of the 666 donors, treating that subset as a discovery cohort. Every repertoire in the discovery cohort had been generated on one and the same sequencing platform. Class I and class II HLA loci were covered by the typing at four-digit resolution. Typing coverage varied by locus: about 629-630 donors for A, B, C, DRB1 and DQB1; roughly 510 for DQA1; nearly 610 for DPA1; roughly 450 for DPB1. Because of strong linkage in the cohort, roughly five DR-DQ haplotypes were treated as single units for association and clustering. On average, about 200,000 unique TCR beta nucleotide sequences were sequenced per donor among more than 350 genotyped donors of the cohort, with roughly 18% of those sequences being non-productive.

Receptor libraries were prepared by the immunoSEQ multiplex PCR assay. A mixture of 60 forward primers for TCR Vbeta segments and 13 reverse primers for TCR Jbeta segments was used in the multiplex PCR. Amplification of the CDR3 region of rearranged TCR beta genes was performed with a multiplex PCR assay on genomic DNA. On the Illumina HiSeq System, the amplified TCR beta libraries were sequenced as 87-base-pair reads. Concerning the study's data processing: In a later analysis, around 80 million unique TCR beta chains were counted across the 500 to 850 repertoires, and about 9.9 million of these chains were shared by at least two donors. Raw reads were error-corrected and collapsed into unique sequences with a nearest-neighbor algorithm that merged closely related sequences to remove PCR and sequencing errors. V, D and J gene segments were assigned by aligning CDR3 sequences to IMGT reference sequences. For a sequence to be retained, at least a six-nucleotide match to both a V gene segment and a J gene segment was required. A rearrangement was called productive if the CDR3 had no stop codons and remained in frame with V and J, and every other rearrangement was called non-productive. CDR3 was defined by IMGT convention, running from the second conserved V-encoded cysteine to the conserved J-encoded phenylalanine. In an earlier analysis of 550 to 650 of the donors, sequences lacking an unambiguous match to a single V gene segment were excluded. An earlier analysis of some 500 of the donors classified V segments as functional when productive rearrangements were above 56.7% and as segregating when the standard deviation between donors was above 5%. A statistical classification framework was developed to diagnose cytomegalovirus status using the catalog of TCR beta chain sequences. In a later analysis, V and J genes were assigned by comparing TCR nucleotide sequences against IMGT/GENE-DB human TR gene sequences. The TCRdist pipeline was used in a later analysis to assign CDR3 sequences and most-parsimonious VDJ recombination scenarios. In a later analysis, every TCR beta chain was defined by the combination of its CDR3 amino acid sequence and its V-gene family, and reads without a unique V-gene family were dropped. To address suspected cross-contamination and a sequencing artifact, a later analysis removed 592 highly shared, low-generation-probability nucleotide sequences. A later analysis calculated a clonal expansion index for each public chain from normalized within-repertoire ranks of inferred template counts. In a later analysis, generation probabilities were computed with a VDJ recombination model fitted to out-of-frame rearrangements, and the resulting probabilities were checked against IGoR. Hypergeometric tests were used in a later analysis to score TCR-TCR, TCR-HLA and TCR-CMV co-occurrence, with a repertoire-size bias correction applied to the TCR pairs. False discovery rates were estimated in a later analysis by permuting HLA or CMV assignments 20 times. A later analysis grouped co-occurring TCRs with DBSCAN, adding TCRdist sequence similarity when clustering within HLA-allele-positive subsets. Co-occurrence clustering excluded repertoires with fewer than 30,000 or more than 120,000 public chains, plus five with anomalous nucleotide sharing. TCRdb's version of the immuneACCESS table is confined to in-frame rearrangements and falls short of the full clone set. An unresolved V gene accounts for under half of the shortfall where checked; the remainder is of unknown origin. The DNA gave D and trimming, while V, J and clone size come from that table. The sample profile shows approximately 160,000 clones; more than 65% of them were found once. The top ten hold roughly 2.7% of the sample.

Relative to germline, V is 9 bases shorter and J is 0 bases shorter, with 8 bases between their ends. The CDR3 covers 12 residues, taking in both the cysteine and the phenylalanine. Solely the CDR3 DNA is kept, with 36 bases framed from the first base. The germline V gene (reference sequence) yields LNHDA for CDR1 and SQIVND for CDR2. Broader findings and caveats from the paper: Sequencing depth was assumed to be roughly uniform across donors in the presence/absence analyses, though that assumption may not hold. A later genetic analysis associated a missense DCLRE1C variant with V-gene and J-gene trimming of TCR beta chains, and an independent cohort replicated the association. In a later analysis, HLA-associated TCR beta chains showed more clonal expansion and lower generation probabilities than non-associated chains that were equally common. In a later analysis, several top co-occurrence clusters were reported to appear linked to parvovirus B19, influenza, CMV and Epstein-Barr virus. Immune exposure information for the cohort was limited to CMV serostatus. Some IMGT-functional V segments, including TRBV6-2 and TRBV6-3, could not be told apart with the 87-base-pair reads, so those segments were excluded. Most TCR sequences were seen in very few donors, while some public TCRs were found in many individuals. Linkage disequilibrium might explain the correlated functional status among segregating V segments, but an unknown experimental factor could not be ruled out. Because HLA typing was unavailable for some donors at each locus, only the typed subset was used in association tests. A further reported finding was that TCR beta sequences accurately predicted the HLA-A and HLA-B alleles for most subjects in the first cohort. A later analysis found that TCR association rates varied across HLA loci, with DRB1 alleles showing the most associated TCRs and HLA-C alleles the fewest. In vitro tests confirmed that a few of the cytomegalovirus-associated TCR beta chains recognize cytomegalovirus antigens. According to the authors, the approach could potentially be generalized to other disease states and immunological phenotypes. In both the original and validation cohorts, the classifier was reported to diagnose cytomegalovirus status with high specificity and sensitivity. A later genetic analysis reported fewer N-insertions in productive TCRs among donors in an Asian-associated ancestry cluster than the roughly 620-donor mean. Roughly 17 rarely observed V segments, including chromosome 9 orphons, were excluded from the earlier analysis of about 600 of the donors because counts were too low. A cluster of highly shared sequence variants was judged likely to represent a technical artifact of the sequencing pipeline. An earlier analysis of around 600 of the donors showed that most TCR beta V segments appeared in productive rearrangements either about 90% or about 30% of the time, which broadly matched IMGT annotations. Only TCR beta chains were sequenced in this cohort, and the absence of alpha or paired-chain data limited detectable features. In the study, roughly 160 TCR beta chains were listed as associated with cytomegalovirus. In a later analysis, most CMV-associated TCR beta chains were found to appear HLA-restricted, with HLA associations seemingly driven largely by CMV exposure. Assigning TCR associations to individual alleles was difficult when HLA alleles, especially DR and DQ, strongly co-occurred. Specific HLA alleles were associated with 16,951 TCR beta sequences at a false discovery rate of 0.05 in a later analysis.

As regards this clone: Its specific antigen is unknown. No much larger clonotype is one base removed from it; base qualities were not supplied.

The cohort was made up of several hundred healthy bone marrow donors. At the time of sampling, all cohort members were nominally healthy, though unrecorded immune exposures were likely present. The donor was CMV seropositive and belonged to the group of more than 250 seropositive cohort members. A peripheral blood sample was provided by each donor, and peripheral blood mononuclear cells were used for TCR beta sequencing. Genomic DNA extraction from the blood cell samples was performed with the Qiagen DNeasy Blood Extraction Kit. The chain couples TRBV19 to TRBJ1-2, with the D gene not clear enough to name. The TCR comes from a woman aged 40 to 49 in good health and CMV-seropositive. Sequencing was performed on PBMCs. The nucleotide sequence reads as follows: TGTGCCAGCCACGGGGCTAACTATGGCTACACCTTC. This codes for CASHGANYGYTF.